Listed here are 2 T cell receptor beta chains from one sample, sequenced in a study of blood T cell repertoires in COVID-19. TCRdb's copy holds only in-frame clones and misses some; the assay was immunoSEQ multiplex PCR. The sample holds some 180,000 clones, around 80% seen once. Material for sequencing was peripheral blood. Receptors originate from a woman over 75 with active or convalescent COVID-19.

This chain joins TRBV18 and TRBJ2-7; tentative D call: TRBD1 (6 bases). This CDR3 has 14 amino acids. With 5 bases removed from V and 5 bases from J, the gap between germline ends came to 16 bases. Germline values: CDR1 KGHSH, CDR2 LQKENI. CDR3 bases: TGTGCCAGCTCAGGGGACAACCCCGCCAACGAGCAGTACTTC. It yields the protein CASSGDNPANEQYF.

This clone was seen once. V usage is TRBV7-9 and J usage is TRBJ1-2; the D is unclear. The CDR3 has 13 amino acids. Germline lookup yields CDR1 SEHNR and CDR2 FQNEAQ (reference sequence). Trimming stripped 5 bases from V and 0 bases from J, with 7 bases between. The CDR3 spells CASSPSANYGYTF. The CDR3 bases are TGTGCCAGCAGCCCCTCAGCTAACTATGGCTACACCTTC.